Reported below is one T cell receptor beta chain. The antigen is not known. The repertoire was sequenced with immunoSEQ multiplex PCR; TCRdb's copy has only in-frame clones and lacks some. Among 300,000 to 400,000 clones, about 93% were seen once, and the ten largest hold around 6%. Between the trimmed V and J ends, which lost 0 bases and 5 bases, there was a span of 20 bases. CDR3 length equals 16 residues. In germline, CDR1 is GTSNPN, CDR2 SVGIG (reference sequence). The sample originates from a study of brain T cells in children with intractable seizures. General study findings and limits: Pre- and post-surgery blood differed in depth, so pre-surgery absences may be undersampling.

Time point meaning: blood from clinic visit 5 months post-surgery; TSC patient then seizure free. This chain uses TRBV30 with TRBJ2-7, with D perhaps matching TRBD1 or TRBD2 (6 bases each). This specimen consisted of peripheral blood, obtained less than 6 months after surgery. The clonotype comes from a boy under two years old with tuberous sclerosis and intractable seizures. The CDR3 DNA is TGTGCCTGGAGTGTACTGGGGGGCACCCTTCTGGACGAGCAGTACTTC. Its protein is CAWSVLGGTLLDEQYF. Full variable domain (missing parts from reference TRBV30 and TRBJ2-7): SQTIHQWPATLVQPVGSPLSLECTVEGTSNPNLYWYRQAAGRGLQLLFYSVGIGQISSEVPQNLSASRPQDRQFILSSKKLLLSDSGFYLCAWSVLGGTLLDEQYFGPGTRLTVT.